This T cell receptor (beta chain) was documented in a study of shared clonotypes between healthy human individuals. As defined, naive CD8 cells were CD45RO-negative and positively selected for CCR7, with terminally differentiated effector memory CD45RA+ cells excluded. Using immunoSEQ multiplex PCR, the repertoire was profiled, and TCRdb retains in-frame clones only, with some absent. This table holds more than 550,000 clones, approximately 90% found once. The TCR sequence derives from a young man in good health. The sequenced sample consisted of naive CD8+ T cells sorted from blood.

The CDR3 loop is CASSPNSGRAWNEQFF. The CDR3 DNA is TGTGCCAGCAGCCCCAATAGCGGGAGGGCCTGGAATGAGCAGTTCTTC. The chain carries TRBV7-3 and TRBJ2-1, with TRBD2 matching 11 bases. V trimming: 5 bases; J trimming: 7 bases; junction bases outside the gene matches: 10. This CDR3 is 16 amino acids long. Germline-derived CDR1 and CDR2 are SGHTA and FQGTGA.